These T cell receptor beta chains were read from a single sample in a study of blood T cell repertoires in COVID-19. Profiled with immunoSEQ multiplex PCR; TCRdb holds only in-frame clones, not every one. This table holds 60,000 to 90,000 clones, 80% to 85% found once. The sample comprised peripheral blood. Receptor source: a man aged 45 to 65 with acute or convalescent COVID-19. Each CDR3 is given with its conserved first and last residue. The D gene is left open where the match is weak. Expanded clones get a size class; other rows say once, few or many, or leave the size out.

>TRBD2|NA|TRBJ2-7|TRBV7-2
CASSSSGSGRAYEQYF
TGTGCCAGCAGCTCCAGTGGGAGCGGGAGGGCTTACGAGCAGTACTTC
>TRBD1|NA|TRBJ1-3|TRBV5-4
CASSQDRVSGNTIYF
TGTGCCAGCAGCCAAGACAGGGTCTCTGGAAACACCATATATTTT
>TRBD2|NA|TRBJ2-7|TRBV6-5
CASSPPGGGAYEQYF
TGTGCCAGCAGTCCTCCGGGCGGGGGTGCCTACGAGCAGTACTTC
>NA|NA|TRBJ2-1|TRBV14
CASSQGLTLIYNEQFF
TGTGCCAGCAGCCAAGGCCTGACTTTAATTTACAATGAGCAGTTCTTC
>TRBD1|NA|TRBJ2-1|TRBV5-6
CASSRPGQGWNEQFF
TGTGCCAGCAGCCGACCGGGACAGGGGTGGAATGAGCAGTTCTTC
>NA|NA|TRBJ2-7|TRBV6-5
CATATTGFEQYF
TGTGCCACCGCTACCACAGGGTTCGAGCAGTACTTC
>TRBD1|NA|TRBJ2-2|TRBV25-1
CASSVPGTGATGELFF
TGTGCCAGCAGTGTACCCGGGACAGGGGCCACCGGGGAGCTGTTTTTT
>TRBD1|NA|TRBJ2-7|TRBV5-1
CASSLLGQGRDEQYF
TGCGCCAGCAGCTTGTTGGGACAGGGAAGAGACGAGCAGTACTTC
>NA|NA|TRBJ1-5|TRBV6-6
CASHIAPQGRNQPQHF
TGTGCCAGTCATATAGCACCCCAGGGTAGGAATCAGCCCCAGCATTTT
>TRBD2|NA|TRBJ2-5|TRBV5-4
CASSFVPSGTQETQYF
TGTGCCAGCAGCTTTGTACCTAGCGGGACGCAAGAGACCCAGTACTTC
>TRBD1|NA|TRBJ1-3|TRBV28
CASSSPGQGVNTIYF
TGTGCCAGCAGTTCGCCGGGACAGGGGGTGAACACCATATATTTT
>TRBD2|NA|TRBJ2-2|TRBV6-2/TRBV6-3
CASSFHLAGGKNTGELFF
TGTGCCAGCAGTTTTCATCTAGCGGGAGGCAAGAACACCGGGGAGCTGTTTTTT
>TRBD1|NA|TRBJ1-4|TRBV2
CASSEAGTGYEKLFF
TGTGCCAGCAGTGAAGCGGGGACAGGGTATGAAAAACTGTTTTTT
>TRBD1|NA|TRBJ1-1|TRBV28
CASSLGTGLKTEAFF
TGTGCCAGCAGTTTAGGGACAGGACTAAAAACTGAAGCTTTCTTT
>NA|NA|TRBJ1-5|TRBV4-1
CASSPPWSDQPQHF
TGCGCCAGCAGCCCCCCATGGTCGGATCAGCCCCAGCATTTT
>TRBD1|many|TRBJ1-5|TRBV7-9
CASSLGQGGQPQHF
TGTGCCAGCAGCTTAGGACAGGGGGGTCAGCCCCAGCATTTT
>TRBD1|NA|TRBJ1-3|TRBV7-9
CASSLATGGRNTIYF
TGTGCCAGCAGCTTAGCGACAGGGGGACGAAACACCATATATTTT
>NA|NA|TRBJ1-2|TRBV9
CASSPAGTNYGYTF
TGTGCCAGCAGCCCGGCAGGTACTAACTATGGCTACACCTTC
>TRBD1|NA|TRBJ2-2|TRBV28
CASSLRGQILTGELFF
TGTGCCAGCAGTTTACGGGGACAGATATTGACCGGGGAGCTGTTTTTT
>NA|NA|TRBJ2-5|TRBV30
CAWAIGVETQYF
TGTGCCTGGGCCATCGGTGTCGAGACCCAGTACTTC
>TRBD2|NA|TRBJ2-3|TRBV29-1
CSVRTSGPDTQYF
TGCAGCGTTCGGACTAGCGGGCCAGATACGCAGTATTTT
>TRBD2|NA|TRBJ2-7|TRBV7-9
CASSSSRDYTYEQYF
TGTGCCAGCAGTTCCTCCCGGGACTACACCTACGAGCAGTACTTC
>NA|NA|TRBJ1-1|TRBV11-2
CASSSLAGNTEAFF
TGTGCCAGCAGCTCCCTTGCGGGGAACACTGAAGCTTTCTTT
>NA|NA|TRBJ2-5|TRBV7-9
CASSLDGGETQYF
TGTGCCAGCAGCTTAGATGGAGGAGAGACCCAGTACTTC
>TRBD2|NA|TRBJ2-7|TRBV30
CAWATSGVYEQYF
TGTGCCTGGGCAACTAGCGGGGTATACGAGCAGTACTTC
>NA|NA|TRBJ1-2|TRBV5-1
CASSSTPNYGYTF
TGCGCCAGCAGCTCCACACCTAACTATGGCTACACCTTC